Listed below are T cell receptor beta chains from one sample, sequenced in a study of early T cells in non-severe SARS-CoV-2 infection. In TCRdb, the 5' RACE reads were re-called with MiXCR into one record per CDR3 protein. The sample lists 74,000 or so distinct CDR3 sequences, 9.5% to 15% occurring once. The specimen was whole blood. The receptors stem from an adult who was a healthcare worker with PCR-confirmed SARS-CoV-2 infection or an uninfected control (not recorded which). Both conserved end residues are trimmed from each CDR3. The order of the fields is J gene, clone size, V gene, CDR3 protein. A row's size may be missing; if present it is once, few, many or a size class.

>TRBJ2-4|-|TRBV4-3
ASSQDYPGPKNIQY
>TRBJ2-7|-|TRBV6-5
ASSYTSGNYEQY
>TRBJ1-1|few|TRBV5-1
ASRQGVNTEAF
>TRBJ2-7|few|TRBV7-2
ASSFDRPGEQY
>TRBJ2-7|once|TRBV28
ASSLAGRDYEQY
>TRBJ2-7|-|TRBV28
ASRTASGRGEQY
>TRBJ2-3|few|TRBV3-1
ASSQAGEDTQY
>TRBJ2-1|-|TRBV27
ASSQAGGPSEQF
>TRBJ1-4|few|TRBV12-3/TRBV12-4
ASSLEAGGSEKLF
>TRBJ1-2|-|TRBV12-3/TRBV12-4
ASSTRTGDNGYT
>TRBJ2-2|few|TRBV29-1
SVEFGTSGISNTGELF
>TRBJ1-2|many|TRBV19
ASSTGDRGRMDYGYT
>TRBJ2-5|few|TRBV7-2
ASSLEGQLRESQY
>TRBJ2-2|-|TRBV10-3
AISDPGRGANTGELF
>TRBJ2-3|few|TRBV6-4
ASMAGESDTQY
>TRBJ1-1|many|TRBV27
ASGLTGGETEAF
>TRBJ1-1|many|TRBV28
ASTWNENTEAF
>TRBJ2-2|medium-sized|TRBV24-1
ATSSSGTDTGELF
>TRBJ2-1|-|TRBV25-1
ASSGFVNEQF
>TRBJ2-5|few|TRBV7-2
ASSSAGTSQETQY
>TRBJ1-5|-|TRBV6-5
ASSYGTGVGEPQH
>TRBJ2-7|-|TRBV27
ASKLAGGIEQY
>TRBJ2-7|-|TRBV7-9
ASSLVQAYEQY
>TRBJ1-2|-|TRBV28
ASSFSPGRAYGYT
>TRBJ2-7|-|TRBV7-2
ASSLGPIYEQY
>TRBJ2-1|few|TRBV6-2/TRBV6-3
AILTSGRVNEQF
>TRBJ2-1|once|TRBV6-2/TRBV6-3
ASELAGGPTGAF
>TRBJ2-2|-|TRBV2
ASTSSGRAGELF
>TRBJ1-1|many|TRBV7-2
ASSYGRKAF
>TRBJ1-1|-|TRBV2
ASNPNTNTEAF
>TRBJ2-5|-|TRBV27
ASSSGGETQY
>TRBJ2-7|-|TRBV19
ASSVLRGRNYEQY
>TRBJ1-3|many|TRBV5-6
ASSLEVRSSGNTIY
>TRBJ2-2|-|TRBV7-2
ASSLSVGGTGELF
>TRBJ2-7|many|TRBV20-1
SATGTPSYEQY
>TRBJ2-5|few|TRBV5-6
ASSSPGQGQETQY
>TRBJ1-1|many|TRBV12-3/TRBV12-4
ASSLTKKNTEAF
>TRBJ2-1|few|TRBV5-5
ASSLAGTGTYNEQF
>TRBJ2-3|-|TRBV27
ASSLWGPSTDTQY
>TRBJ2-7|-|TRBV18
ASSPRTGVDEQY
>TRBJ1-4|many|TRBV5-6
ASSFTQGSSEKLF
>TRBJ2-1|-|TRBV19
ASIVTSGSFNEQF
>TRBJ2-3|-|TRBV6-4
ASSASGGTDTQY
>TRBJ1-1|many|TRBV18
ASSPQGSTEAF
>TRBJ2-6|-|TRBV30
AWTWGSGANVLT
>TRBJ2-3|-|TRBV9
ASSGERGLSDTQY